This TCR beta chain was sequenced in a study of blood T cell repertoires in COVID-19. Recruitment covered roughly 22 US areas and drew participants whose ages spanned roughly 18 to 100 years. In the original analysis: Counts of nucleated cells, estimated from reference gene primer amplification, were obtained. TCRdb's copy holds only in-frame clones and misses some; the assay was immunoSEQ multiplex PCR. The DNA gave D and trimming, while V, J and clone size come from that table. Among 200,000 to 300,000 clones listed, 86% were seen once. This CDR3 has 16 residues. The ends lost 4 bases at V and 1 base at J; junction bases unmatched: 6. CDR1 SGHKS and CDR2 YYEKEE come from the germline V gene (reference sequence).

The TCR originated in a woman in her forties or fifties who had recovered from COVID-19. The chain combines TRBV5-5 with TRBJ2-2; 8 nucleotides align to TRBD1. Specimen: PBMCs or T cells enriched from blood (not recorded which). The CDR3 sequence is CASSKGQALNTGELFF. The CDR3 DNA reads TGTGCCAGCAGCAAGGGACAGGCGTTGAACACCGGGGAGCTGTTTTTT. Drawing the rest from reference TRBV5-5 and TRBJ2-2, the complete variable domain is DAGVTQSPTHLIKTRGQQVTLRCSPISGHKSVSWYQQVLGQGPQFIFQYYEKEERGRGNFPDRFSARQFPNYSSELNVNALLLGDSALYLCASSKGQALNTGELFFGEGSRLTVL.